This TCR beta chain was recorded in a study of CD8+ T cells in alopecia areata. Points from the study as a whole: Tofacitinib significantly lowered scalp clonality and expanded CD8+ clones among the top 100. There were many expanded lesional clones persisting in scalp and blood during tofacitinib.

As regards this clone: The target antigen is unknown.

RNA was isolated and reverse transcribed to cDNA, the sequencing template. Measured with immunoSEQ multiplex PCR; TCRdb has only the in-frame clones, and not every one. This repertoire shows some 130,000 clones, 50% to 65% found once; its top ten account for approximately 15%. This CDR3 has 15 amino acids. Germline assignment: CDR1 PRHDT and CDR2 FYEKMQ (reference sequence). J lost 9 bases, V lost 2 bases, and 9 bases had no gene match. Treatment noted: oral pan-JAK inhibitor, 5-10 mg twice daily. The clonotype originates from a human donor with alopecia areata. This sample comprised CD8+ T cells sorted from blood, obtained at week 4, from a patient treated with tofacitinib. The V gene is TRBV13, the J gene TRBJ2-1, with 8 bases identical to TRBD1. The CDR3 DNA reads TGTGCCAGCAGCTTATTGCCCGCAGGGGGCAGTGAGCAGTTCTTC. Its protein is CASSLLPAGGSEQFF. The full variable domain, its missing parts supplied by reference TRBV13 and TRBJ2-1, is AAGVIQSPRHLIKEKRETATLKCYPIPRHDTVYWYQQGPGQDPQFLISFYEKMQSDKGSIPDRFSAQQFSDYHSELNMSSLELGDSALYFCASSLLPAGGSEQFFGPGTRLTVL.